These 32 T cell receptor beta chains originate from one sample sequenced in a study of T cell responses to AZD1222 COVID-19 vaccine. The protocol was immunoSEQ multiplex PCR, while the TCRdb copy is restricted to in-frame clones and leaves out a portion. The data contain under 150,000 clones, around 92% of them singletons. Sequenced here: peripheral blood, sampled on day 0 of AZD1222 vaccination. The receptors originated from an adult in good health.

This chain's CDR3 is CATSGRNTGELFF. CDR3 nucleotide sequence: TGTGCCACCAGTGGACGGAACACCGGGGAGCTGTTTTTT. The rearrangement joins TRBV24-1 to TRBJ2-2; D gene unclear. This CDR3 has 13 amino acids. From germline, CDR1 is KGHDR and CDR2 SFDVKD. V was trimmed by 5 bases and J by 1 base, leaving 4 bases between them.

J is TRBJ1-5 and V is TRBV19; possibly TRBD1 for D (5 bases). This CDR3 spans 15 amino acids. The germline V and J ends were trimmed by 1 base and 6 bases, with 13 bases remaining between them. Germline-derived CDR1 and CDR2 are LNHDA and SQIVND (reference sequence). The CDR3 sequence is CASSIAARAGQPQHF. In DNA form, the CDR3 reads TGTGCCAGTAGTATAGCGGCCAGGGCGGGTCAGCCCCAGCATTTT.

The chain couples TRBV7-3 to TRBJ2-2, with no clear D. The CDR3 covers 13 residues. From germline, CDR1 is SGHTA and CDR2 FQGTGA. V shed 2 bases and J shed 2 bases, with 3 bases lying between them. DNA of the CDR3: TGTGCCAGCAGCTTACCCAACACCGGGGAGCTGTTTTTT. It translates to CASSLPNTGELFF.

Only one count was recorded for this clone. The chain carries TRBV19 and TRBJ1-2; no firm D call. Germline V gene data show CDR1 as LNHDA and CDR2 as SQIVND (reference sequence). Trimming left V 2 bases short and J 3 bases short, with 7 bases between. The length of the CDR3 is 13 residues. The chain's CDR3 is CASSITRDYGYTF. CDR3 nucleotide sequence: TGTGCCAGTAGTATAACGAGGGACTATGGCTACACCTTC.

The chain is built from TRBV6-6 and TRBJ2-1; 8 positions match TRBD1. This CDR3 region has 15 residues. V dropped 6 bases and J dropped 6; count of bases not matched to a gene: 10. The germline gives CDR1 MNHNY, CDR2 SVGAGI (reference sequence). This CDR3 is CASRQTGVFINEQFF. The CDR3, as DNA: TGTGCCAGCAGACAGACAGGGGTCTTCATCAATGAGCAGTTCTTC.

This clone was found once. The CDR3 loop is CASSPVSSGTANEKLFF. The CDR3 DNA follows: TGTGCCAGCTCACCAGTTAGTTCAGGAACAGCTAATGAAAAACTGTTTTTT. The J gene is TRBJ1-4, the V gene TRBV18; unclear D gene. The V and J ends lost 2 bases and 3 bases respectively, with 16 bases between them. The CDR3 is made up of 17 amino acids. Germline V CDR1 and CDR2: KGHSH, LQKENI.

This clone was detected once. This chain links TRBV19 with TRBJ1-1; D may be TRBD1 (5 bases). Germline values: CDR1 LNHDA, CDR2 SQIVND (reference sequence). The CDR3 length is 15 residues. The V end was cut by 0 bases, the J end by 0 bases, with 8 bases between. The CDR3: CASSIEGTMNTEAFF. CDR3 sequence (DNA): TGTGCCAGTAGTATAGAGGGGACGATGAACACTGAAGCTTTCTTT.

The gene calls are TRBV21-1 and TRBJ2-1; the table's D gene call, TRBD2, was not cross checked with the DNA. TRBV21-1 is labeled a pseudogene. The CDR3 consists of 20 residues. CDR3 nucleotides: TGTGCCAGCAGCAAAACCTTCCCGGGACTAGCTCCAGGCAGGAACAATGAGCAGTTCTTC. Translating it yields CASSKTFPGLAPGRNNEQFF.

The genes are TRBV2 and TRBJ1-2, with 7 positions matching TRBD1. After removal of 0 bases from V and 1 base from J, the junction contained 5 bases not matched to a gene. This CDR3 contains 16 residues. Germline V gene lookup returns CDR1 SNHLY and CDR2 FYNNEI. This CDR3 is CASSEASTGYNYGYTF. CDR3 nucleotide sequence: TGTGCCAGCAGTGAAGCGTCGACAGGGTATAACTATGGCTACACCTTC.

The CDR3 sequence: CASSLDRGEQYF. DNA of the CDR3: TGTGCCAGCAGTTTGGACAGGGGCGAGCAGTACTTC. The chain joins TRBV28 to TRBJ2-7; 9 positions agree with TRBD1. In germline, CDR1 is MDHEN, CDR2 SYDVKM. This CDR3 spans 12 amino acids. V was clipped by 3 bases and J by 6 bases; unmatched bases: 0. The entire variable domain, with the rest obtained from reference TRBV28 and TRBJ2-7, is as follows: DVKVTQSSRYLVKRTGEKVFLECVQDMDHENMFWYRQDPGLGLRLIYFSYDVKMKEKGDIPEGYSVSREKKERFSLILESASTNQTSMYLCASSLDRGEQYFGPGTRLTVT.

This chain connects TRBV7-9 to TRBJ2-3; TRBD2 aligns across 8 bases. This CDR3 is 16 amino acids long. Per germline, CDR1 SEHNR and CDR2 FQNEAQ (reference sequence). V lost 4 bases to trimming and J lost 2 bases; unmatched junction nucleotides: 8. The CDR3 reads CASSYQSSGNTDTQYF. The CDR3 DNA follows: TGTGCCAGCAGCTACCAGAGTAGCGGGAACACAGATACGCAGTATTTT.

The V and J genes are TRBV7-2 and TRBJ2-4; TRBD2 agrees at 8 bases. V lost 7 bases, J lost 4 bases, and 9 bases stayed unmatched. Germline V lookup: CDR1 SGHTA, CDR2 FQGNSA. The CDR3 covers 15 residues. The CDR3: CASTALLAVKNIQYF. As DNA, the CDR3 is TGTGCCAGCACAGCTTTACTAGCGGTAAAAAACATTCAGTACTTC. Drawing the rest from reference TRBV7-2 and TRBJ2-4, the complete variable domain is GAGVSQSPSNKVTEKGKDVELRCDPISGHTALYWYRQSLGQGLEFLIYFQGNSAPDKSGLPSDRFSAERTGGSVSTLTIQRTQQEDSAVYLCASTALLAVKNIQYFGAGTRLSVL.

J is TRBJ2-1 and V is TRBV2; D unclear. Germline values: CDR1 SNHLY, CDR2 FYNNEI. V lost 4 bases, J lost 2 bases, and 0 bases lay in between. The CDR3 runs 11 residues. The CDR3 DNA sequence: TGTGCCAGCAGTGCCTACAATGAGCAGTTCTTC. Its translation is CASSAYNEQFF. Using reference TRBV2 and TRBJ2-1 for the parts outside the CDR3, the full variable domain is EPEVTQTPSHQVTQMGQEVILRCVPISNHLYFYWYRQILGQKVEFLVSFYNNEISEKSEIFDDQFSVERPDGSNFTLKIRSTKLEDSAMYFCASSAYNEQFFGPGTRLTVL.

The rearrangement links TRBV7-9 to TRBJ2-4; the D gene is possibly TRBD1 (5 bases). Germline V gene lookup returns CDR1 SEHNR and CDR2 FQNEAQ (reference sequence). V gave up 7 bases and J gave up 7 bases, with 14 bases separating them. This CDR3 has 13 amino acids. The DNA of the CDR3 is TGTGCCAGCATCCCCCCCAGGGCGAACATTCAGTACTTC. This codes for CASIPPRANIQYF.

A single count supports this clone. The rearrangement uses TRBV7-9 and TRBJ2-7, with 11 bases identical to TRBD1. CDR3 length: 15 residues. Losses at the gene ends were 5 bases for V and 6 bases for J; bases not matched to a gene: 9. In germline, CDR1 is SEHNR, CDR2 FQNEAQ (reference sequence). This CDR3 is CASSARTGGSGEQYF. CDR3 DNA sequence: TGTGCCAGCAGCGCCAGGACAGGGGGCTCAGGCGAGCAGTACTTC.

This clone has a single count. This chain joins TRBV29-1 and TRBJ2-3; possibly TRBD2 for D (5 bases). With 3 bases removed from V and 6 bases from J, the gap between germline ends came to 10 bases. In germline, CDR1 is SQVTM, CDR2 ANQGSEA. The CDR3 sequence is 12 residues long. Written as DNA, the CDR3 is TGCAGCGTTGAGATTAGCGCGGATACGCAGTATTTT. Translation: CSVEISADTQYF.

V and J are TRBV28 and TRBJ1-5; 7 nucleotides match TRBD1. Germline V gene data show CDR1 as MDHEN and CDR2 as SYDVKM. CDR3 length: 14 residues. V shed 8 bases and J 1 base; nucleotides not matched to a gene: 5. The DNA of the CDR3 is TGTGCCAGCGAAGGGGGCGGAAGCAATCAGCCCCAGCATTTT. Amino acid sequence: CASEGGGSNQPQHF.

This chain uses TRBV5-1 with TRBJ2-4; a weak D match, TRBD1 (5 bases). The CDR3 totals 16 residues. Trimming removed 4 bases from V and 0 bases from J, with 14 bases in between. Germline V lookup: CDR1 SGHRS, CDR2 YFSETQ. The CDR3 bases are TGCGCCAGCAGCGACGACAGAGACCTAGCCAAAAACATTCAGTACTTC. Translation: CASSDDRDLAKNIQYF.

CDR3 bases: TGCGCCAGCAGCTTGGATCGCGCGGACACTGAAGCTTTCTTT. This sequence encodes CASSLDRADTEAFF. The rearrangement links TRBV5-1 to TRBJ1-1; D gene ambiguous. With 0 bases removed from V and 3 bases from J, the gap between germline ends came to 9 bases. Germline lookup yields CDR1 SGHRS and CDR2 YFSETQ. This CDR3 spans 14 amino acids.

J is TRBJ2-2 and V is TRBV10-3, with D tentatively TRBD2 (6 bases). The V gene's germline CDR1 is ENHRY and CDR2 SYGVKD. The V end was cut by 6 bases, the J end by 4 bases, with 21 bases between. The length of the CDR3 is 17 residues. For the CDR3, the DNA is TGTGCCATCAGCGACCCAACTAGCCCCGTGAGCACCGGGGAGCTGTTTTTT. This gives the protein CAISDPTSPVSTGELFF.

This CDR3 reads CASSLQFYQPQHF. CDR3 nucleotide sequence: TGTGCCAGCAGCCTCCAATTTTATCAGCCCCAGCATTTT. The V call is TRBV28, the J call TRBJ1-5; D call uncertain. Trimming shortened V by 6 bases and J by 5 bases, and 11 bases separated the two germline ends. CDR3 length: 13 amino acids. Germline-derived CDR1 and CDR2 are MDHEN and SYDVKM.

The chain uses TRBV3-1 (or the pseudogene TRBV3-2) and TRBJ1-1; 7 bases map to TRBD1. Germline V gene data show CDR1 as LGHDT and CDR2 as YNNKEL (reference sequence). The CDR3 is 13 amino acids. V dropped 4 bases and J dropped 10; count of bases not matched to a gene: 9. The CDR3 bases are TGTGCCAGCAGCCCTCTCAGGGGGTGGGGAGCTTTCTTT. Translation: CASSPLRGWGAFF.

The chain carries TRBV19 and TRBJ2-7; unclear D gene. The germline V and J ends were trimmed by 8 bases and 4 bases, with 12 bases remaining between them. The germline gives CDR1 LNHDA, CDR2 SQIVND (reference sequence). There are 12 residues in the CDR3. The CDR3: CASPPSLYEQYF. The CDR3 coding sequence is TGTGCCAGTCCTCCGAGTCTGTACGAGCAGTACTTC. Looking up the rest from reference TRBV19 and TRBJ2-7 gives the full variable domain: DGGITQSPKYLFRKEGQNVTLSCEQNLNHDAMYWYRQDPGQGLRLIYYSQIVNDFQKGDIAEGYSVSREKKESFPLTVTSAQKNPTAFYLCASPPSLYEQYFGPGTRLTVT.

This clone was observed once. The rearrangement uses TRBV11-3 and TRBJ2-3; no definite D call. The CDR3 extends over 12 amino acids. V lost 5 bases and J 6 bases, leaving 9 bases between the germline ends. Germline V gene sequence: CDR1 SGHNT, CDR2 YENEEA. CDR3 nucleotide sequence: TGTGCCAGCAGCACTCAATCTGATACGCAGTATTTT. Translating it yields CASSTQSDTQYF.

In its sample, this clone was seen once. The rearrangement links TRBV19 to TRBJ2-5; perhaps TRBD1 as D (6 bases). V lost 4 bases and J lost 1, with 13 bases in between. In germline, CDR1 is LNHDA, CDR2 SQIVND (reference sequence). The CDR3 runs to 15 residues. The CDR3 nucleotides read TGTGCCAGTAGTAGAAAGACAGGACCCCAAGAGACCCAGTACTTC. Encoded protein: CASSRKTGPQETQYF.

This clone was recorded once. This chain connects TRBV7-9 to TRBJ2-7; D possibly matches TRBD1 or TRBD2 (5 bases each). The CDR3 covers 13 residues. The germline gives CDR1 SEHNR, CDR2 FQNEAQ (reference sequence). The CDR3 loop reads CAITGLADYEQYF. CDR3 nucleotide sequence: TGTGCTATCACGGGGCTAGCAGATTACGAGCAGTACTTC.

The V and J genes are TRBV28 and TRBJ1-2; D uncertain. Trimming left V 7 bases short and J 5 bases short, with 20 bases between. Germline V gives CDR1 MDHEN, CDR2 SYDVKM. The CDR3 is made up of 15 amino acids. CDR3 nucleotides: TGTGCCAGCACCACCCCCTCGGAGGGCGCGTATGGCTACACCTTC. Encoded protein: CASTTPSEGAYGYTF.

This rearrangement joins TRBV25-1 to TRBJ1-6; D perhaps matches TRBD1 (6 bases). Deletions cut 5 bases from V and 7 bases from J, with 9 bases between. The length of the CDR3 is 13 residues. CDR1 is MGHDK, CDR2 SYGVNS, per germline. The CDR3 sequence: CASSYTGNSPLHF. The CDR3 nucleotides are TGTGCCAGCAGTTATACAGGGAATTCACCCCTCCACTTT.

The chain is built from TRBV19 and TRBJ2-1, with 9 bases identical to TRBD1. Germline assignment: CDR1 LNHDA and CDR2 SQIVND (reference sequence). Losses at the gene ends were 3 bases for V and 8 bases for J; bases not matched to a gene: 8. This CDR3 region has 15 residues. CDR3 DNA sequence: TGTGCCAGTAGTATCTCCGGGACAGGGAGGGATGAGCAGTTCTTC. Translation gives CASSISGTGRDEQFF.

This sequence joins TRBV7-2 and TRBJ1-3; D gene unclear. The CDR3 runs to 16 residues. Germline CDR1 reads SGHTA; CDR2 reads FQGNSA. V gave up 0 bases and J gave up 0 bases, with 9 bases separating them. The CDR3 here is CASSLAPGFSGNTIYF. The CDR3 coding sequence is TGTGCCAGCAGCTTAGCGCCAGGCTTCTCTGGAAACACCATATATTTT. The full variable domain, rest sourced from reference TRBV7-2 and TRBJ1-3, is GAGVSQSPSNKVTEKGKDVELRCDPISGHTALYWYRQSLGQGLEFLIYFQGNSAPDKSGLPSDRFSAERTGGSVSTLTIQRTQQEDSAVYLCASSLAPGFSGNTIYFGEGSWLTVV.

This chain joins TRBV19 and TRBJ1-1; 7 bases fit TRBD1. This CDR3 contains 18 residues. Germline V CDR1 and CDR2: LNHDA, SQIVND (reference sequence). The V and J ends lost 4 bases and 3 bases, in that order; junction bases with no gene match: 17. CDR3 loop: CASSTPTGRGTRDTEAFF. The CDR3 nucleotides read TGTGCCAGTAGTACACCGACAGGGCGGGGAACGAGGGACACTGAAGCTTTCTTT.

The rearrangement uses TRBV5-1 and TRBJ2-1, with D hard to call. CDR1 is SGHRS, CDR2 YFSETQ, per germline. This CDR3 has 15 residues. Trimming cost V 4 bases and J 0 bases, with 11 bases left between them. The CDR3 loop is CASSVYSSSYNEQFF. In nucleotides, the CDR3 is TGCGCCAGCAGCGTATACAGCAGCTCCTACAATGAGCAGTTCTTC.